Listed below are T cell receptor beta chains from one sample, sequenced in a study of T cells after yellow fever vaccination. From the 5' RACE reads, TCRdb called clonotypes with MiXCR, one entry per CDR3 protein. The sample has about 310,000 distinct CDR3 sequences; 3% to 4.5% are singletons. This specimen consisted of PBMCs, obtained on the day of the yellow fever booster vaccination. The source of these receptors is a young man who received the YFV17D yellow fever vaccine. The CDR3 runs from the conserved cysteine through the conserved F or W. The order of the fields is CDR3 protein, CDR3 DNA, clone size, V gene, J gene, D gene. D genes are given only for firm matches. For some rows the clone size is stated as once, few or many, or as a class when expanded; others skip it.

CDR3 protein: CASSAGGVNTEAFF; CDR3 DNA: TGTGCCAGCAGTGCGGGAGGGGTGAACACTGAAGCTTTCTTT; clone size: many; V gene: TRBV6-4; J gene: TRBJ1-1; D gene: .
CDR3 protein: CASSLSGYGQGYTF; CDR3 DNA: TGCGCCAGCAGCTTGTCAGGGTATGGTCAAGGCTACACCTTC; clone size: many; V gene: TRBV5-1; J gene: TRBJ1-2; D gene: .
CDR3 protein: CASSPRSTFKTNLYGYTF; CDR3 DNA: TGTGCCAGCAGCCCTAGGTCCACTTTCAAAACAAACCTCTATGGCTACACCTTC; clone size: many; V gene: TRBV7-2; J gene: TRBJ1-2; D gene: .
CDR3 protein: CASTRGGRTGELFF; CDR3 DNA: TGTGCCAGCACCCGAGGGGGGCGGACCGGGGAGCTGTTTTTT; clone size: many; V gene: TRBV12-3/TRBV12-4; J gene: TRBJ2-2; D gene: .
CDR3 protein: CASSLGTSGGPGETQYF; CDR3 DNA: TGTGCCAGCAGCCTAGGGACTAGCGGGGGGCCGGGGGAGACCCAGTACTTC; clone size: few; V gene: TRBV7-2; J gene: TRBJ2-5; D gene: TRBD2
CDR3 protein: CASSYSGGGFGTDTQYF; CDR3 DNA: TGTGCCAGCAGTTACTCGGGGGGCGGTTTCGGCACAGATACGCAGTATTTT; clone size: few; V gene: TRBV6-5; J gene: TRBJ2-3; D gene: .
CDR3 protein: CASSQGNRGKVYNEQFF; CDR3 DNA: TGTGCCAGCAGCCAAGGAAACAGGGGGAAAGTTTACAATGAGCAGTTCTTC; clone size: few; V gene: TRBV3-1; J gene: TRBJ2-1; D gene: TRBD1
CDR3 protein: CASSPGTRGHEQYF; CDR3 DNA: TGTGCCAGCAGTCCCGGGACAAGGGGCCACGAGCAGTACTTC; clone size: .; V gene: TRBV27; J gene: TRBJ2-7; D gene: .
CDR3 protein: CASSPDRGTETQYF; CDR3 DNA: TGTGCCAGCAGCCCTGACAGGGGTACGGAGACCCAGTACTTC; clone size: few; V gene: TRBV5-6; J gene: TRBJ2-5; D gene: TRBD1
CDR3 protein: CASSAYQESSYEKYF; CDR3 DNA: TGTGCCAGCAGCGCCTACCAGGAGAGCTCCTACGAGAAGTACTTC; clone size: .; V gene: TRBV9; J gene: TRBJ2-7; D gene: .
CDR3 protein: CASSPSQENSPLHF; CDR3 DNA: TGTGCCAGCTCACCGTCCCAGGAGAATTCACCCCTCCACTTT; clone size: few; V gene: TRBV18; J gene: TRBJ1-6; D gene: .
CDR3 protein: CASSINLREQFF; CDR3 DNA: TGTGCCAGCAGCATCAACCTTCGAGAGCAGTTCTTC; clone size: .; V gene: TRBV7-9; J gene: TRBJ2-1; D gene: .
CDR3 protein: CASSSGQGFTEAFF; CDR3 DNA: TGTGCCAGCAGCTCCGGACAGGGCTTCACTGAAGCTTTCTTT; clone size: many; V gene: TRBV7-2; J gene: TRBJ1-1; D gene: TRBD1
CDR3 protein: CASSFNGAGTGELFF; CDR3 DNA: TGTGCCAGCAGTTTTAATGGGGCCGGCACCGGGGAGCTGTTTTTT; clone size: many; V gene: TRBV27; J gene: TRBJ2-2; D gene: .
CDR3 protein: CASSEYPKGSHDEQFF; CDR3 DNA: TGCGCCAGCAGTGAGTACCCGAAAGGATCGCACGATGAGCAGTTCTTC; clone size: many; V gene: TRBV10-2; J gene: TRBJ2-1; D gene: .
CDR3 protein: CSARDLRGIAVDQPQHF; CDR3 DNA: TGCAGTGCTAGAGACCTACGAGGGATCGCGGTTGATCAGCCCCAGCATTTT; clone size: few; V gene: TRBV20-1; J gene: TRBJ1-5; D gene: .
CDR3 protein: CSASRYGYTF; CDR3 DNA: TGCAGTGCTAGTCGGTATGGCTACACCTTC; clone size: many; V gene: TRBV20-1; J gene: TRBJ1-2; D gene: .
CDR3 protein: CAITPGQGSNYGYTF; CDR3 DNA: TGTGCCATCACTCCGGGACAGGGCTCCAACTATGGCTACACCTTC; clone size: .; V gene: TRBV10-3; J gene: TRBJ1-2; D gene: TRBD1
CDR3 protein: CASSWDRGPEAFF; CDR3 DNA: TGCGCCAGCAGCTGGGACAGGGGACCTGAAGCTTTCTTT; clone size: many; V gene: TRBV5-1; J gene: TRBJ1-1; D gene: TRBD1
CDR3 protein: CASSAGTGGEKLFF; CDR3 DNA: TGTGCCAGCAGCGCCGGGACAGGGGGAGAAAAACTGTTTTTT; clone size: few; V gene: TRBV9; J gene: TRBJ1-4; D gene: TRBD1
CDR3 protein: CASSHTPGQGMETQYF; CDR3 DNA: TGCGCCAGCAGCCATACACCGGGACAGGGGATGGAGACCCAGTACTTC; clone size: .; V gene: TRBV4-3; J gene: TRBJ2-5; D gene: TRBD1
CDR3 protein: CASRTGRWGYTF; CDR3 DNA: TGTGCCAGCAGGACAGGAAGGTGGGGCTACACCTTC; clone size: few; V gene: TRBV6-2/TRBV6-3; J gene: TRBJ1-2; D gene: .
CDR3 protein: CASRLAGNAYEQYF; CDR3 DNA: TGTGCCAGCAGACTAGCGGGTAATGCCTACGAGCAGTACTTC; clone size: few; V gene: TRBV7-8; J gene: TRBJ2-7; D gene: TRBD2
CDR3 protein: CASSQENPGTGGDEQFF; CDR3 DNA: TGCGCCAGCAGCCAAGAGAACCCCGGGACAGGGGGCGATGAGCAGTTCTTC; clone size: few; V gene: TRBV4-3; J gene: TRBJ2-1; D gene: TRBD1
CDR3 protein: CASSQPYQETQYF; CDR3 DNA: TGTGCCAGCAGCCAGCCGTACCAAGAGACCCAGTACTTC; clone size: many; V gene: TRBV3-1; J gene: TRBJ2-5; D gene: .
CDR3 protein: CASSLLGRGPSYEQYF; CDR3 DNA: TGTGCCAGCAGTTTATTAGGCAGGGGGCCCTCCTACGAGCAGTACTTC; clone size: .; V gene: TRBV27; J gene: TRBJ2-7; D gene: TRBD1
CDR3 protein: CASSLALWGIYEQYF; CDR3 DNA: TGTGCCAGCAGCTTAGCGCTTTGGGGTATCTACGAGCAGTACTTC; clone size: many; V gene: TRBV7-2; J gene: TRBJ2-7; D gene: .
CDR3 protein: CASSQDGGALKAFF; CDR3 DNA: TGTGCCAGCAGCCAAGACGGGGGGGCCTTGAAAGCTTTCTTT; clone size: many; V gene: TRBV14; J gene: TRBJ1-1; D gene: .
CDR3 protein: CASSPAGTGEETQYF; CDR3 DNA: TGCGCCAGCAGCCCGGCGGGGACAGGAGAAGAGACCCAGTACTTC; clone size: many; V gene: TRBV5-1; J gene: TRBJ2-5; D gene: TRBD1
CDR3 protein: CASSLGPRRGGNQPQHF; CDR3 DNA: TGCGCCAGCAGCTTGGGCCCACGGAGAGGAGGCAATCAGCCCCAGCATTTT; clone size: .; V gene: TRBV5-1; J gene: TRBJ1-5; D gene: .
CDR3 protein: CASSHSGRGLSSYNEQFF; CDR3 DNA: TGTGCCAGCAGCCACTCGGGGCGGGGGCTGAGCTCCTACAATGAGCAGTTCTTC; clone size: .; V gene: TRBV5-4; J gene: TRBJ2-1; D gene: .
CDR3 protein: CSARDPKHATNEKLFF; CDR3 DNA: TGCAGTGCTAGAGACCCCAAGCATGCAACTAATGAAAAACTGTTTTTT; clone size: .; V gene: TRBV20-1; J gene: TRBJ1-4; D gene: .
CDR3 protein: CSGEAPGGPDTQYF; CDR3 DNA: TGCAGTGGTGAGGCCCCGGGGGGGCCCGATACGCAGTATTTT; clone size: many; V gene: TRBV20-1; J gene: TRBJ2-3; D gene: TRBD2
CDR3 protein: CASSQPGRDGAETQYF; CDR3 DNA: TGTGCCAGCAGTCAACCTGGACGGGACGGGGCAGAGACCCAGTACTTC; clone size: many; V gene: TRBV6-5; J gene: TRBJ2-5; D gene: .
CDR3 protein: CASSLKGAGSYNEQFF; CDR3 DNA: TGTGCCAGCAGTTTGAAGGGGGCGGGATCCTACAATGAGCAGTTCTTC; clone size: .; V gene: TRBV12-3/TRBV12-4; J gene: TRBJ2-1; D gene: .
CDR3 protein: CASSVSTEPGTRPFF; CDR3 DNA: TGTGCCAGCAGCGTTTCTACAGAACCGGGGACACGTCCGTTCTTC; clone size: many; V gene: TRBV9; J gene: TRBJ2-1; D gene: .
CDR3 protein: CASSSRRQIYEQYF; CDR3 DNA: TGTGCCAGCAGTTCCCGAAGACAGATCTACGAGCAGTACTTC; clone size: many; V gene: TRBV12-3/TRBV12-4; J gene: TRBJ2-7; D gene: .